The clone carrying this TCR beta chain is large (0.1 to 1%). The target antigen is unknown. CDR1 is MNHEY, CDR2 SVGEGT, per germline. Trimming removed 8 bases at V and 4 bases at J, with 10 bases between. The CDR3 contains 12 residues. The sample is drawn from a study of spatial heterogeneity in lung cancer. Overall study: Matched bulk RNA-seq yielded a T cell transcriptional module score. Counts of TCR transcripts in tumor regions correlated strongly with that score. Study results and caveats: One measure, the expanded intratumoral alpha and beta TCR count, tracked tumor mutation counts. The study estimated around 7.2% alpha and about 12% beta chain coverage of tumor T cells.

MiXCR, applied by TCRdb to the 5' RACE reads, yields one record per CDR3 protein. The sample records about 5,300 distinct CDR3 sequences, around 7% being singletons. Specified time point: sample taken at primary tumor resection. Whole RNA was taken from tumor, nontumor lung or frozen PBMC; it was then sequenced unsorted. This specimen consisted of lung tumor tissue, obtained at surgery. This receptor was obtained from a male donor with early-stage non-small cell lung cancer. This chain uses TRBV6-2 or TRBV6-3 with TRBJ2-3; weak D call: TRBD2 (5 bases). The CDR3, as DNA: TGTGCCAGCGAGGCGGACTCAGATACGCAGTATTTT. Residues: CASEADSDTQYF.